This paragraph covers one T cell receptor beta chain sequence. The CDR3 has 17 residues. V trimming: 0 bases; J trimming: 0 bases; junction bases outside the gene matches: 6. Germline V gives CDR1 LGHNA, CDR2 YNFKEQ. Profiled with immunoSEQ multiplex PCR; TCRdb holds only in-frame clones, not every one. Here the sample spans about 70,000 clones, approximately 81% being singletons. Any history of autoimmune disease or systemic immunosuppression disqualified patients. These data belong to a study of OX40 agonist ivuxolimab in advanced cancers. Study-level information: The patients' treatment was ivuxolimab, an agonistic anti-OX40 (CD134) antibody. The study enrolled dose-escalation patients with hepatocellular carcinoma, melanoma, renal cell or head and neck cancer. Three individuals attained partial responses, comprising one hepatocellular carcinoma case and two cutaneous melanoma cases.

The chain has TRBV4-2 and TRBJ2-3; 7 bases map to TRBD2. The sample here was CD4+ or CD8+ T cells sorted from blood, taken in a trial of the OX40 agonist ivuxolimab. The receptor was derived from an adult with an advanced solid tumor such as melanoma, head and neck, liver or kidney cancer. This CDR3 reads CASSQDGLAASTDTQYF. DNA for the CDR3: TGTGCCAGCAGCCAAGATGGGCTAGCGGCTAGCACAGATACGCAGTATTTT.